The entry that follows covers one TCR beta chain sequence. Its antigen is undetermined. Each single cDNA molecule received a unique molecular identifier. TCRdb independently ran MiXCR on the 5' RACE reads; one entry per CDR3 protein. In the table there are around 40,000 distinct CDR3 sequences, about 9.9% of which are singletons. This sample stems from a study of early T cells in non-severe SARS-CoV-2 infection. On the study more broadly: Sequencing targeted bulk RNA from unsorted whole blood, leaving chains unpaired. The study's findings and limits: Matches to VDJdb favored anti-spike CD8 responses and missed private and CD4 specificities.

This TCR derives from an adult who was a healthcare worker with PCR-confirmed SARS-CoV-2 infection or an uninfected control (not recorded which). Sequencing was carried out using whole blood.

The CDR3 protein is CASQPGHGNEQFF. DNA of the CDR3: TGTGCCAGCCAGCCGGGACACGGGAATGAGCAGTTCTTC. The genes are TRBV7-9 and TRBJ2-1; D might be TRBD1 (6 bases). Deletions cut 8 bases from V and 7 bases from J, with 15 bases between. The germline gives CDR1 SEHNR, CDR2 FQNEAQ (reference sequence). The CDR3 consists of 13 residues.